The 8 T cell receptor beta chains reported below all come from one sample, sequenced in a study of blood T cell repertoires in COVID-19. Sequenced by immunoSEQ multiplex PCR; TCRdb stores in-frame clones only, minus some. The data contain about 130,000 clones, about four fifths of them seen just once; the ten biggest clones take up about 11%. Sequenced sample: peripheral blood. The receptors come from a man aged 55 to 70 with acute or convalescent COVID-19.

The chain is built from TRBV7-2 and TRBJ2-7, with 7 bases that match TRBD1. The V and J ends lost 5 bases and 0 bases, in that order; junction bases with no gene match: 7. The CDR3 has 15 residues. Germline-derived CDR1 and CDR2 are SGHTA and FQGNSA. The DNA for the CDR3 is TGTGCCAGCAGCCTGCTGACAGGGACCTCCTACGAGCAGTACTTC. Amino acid sequence: CASSLLTGTSYEQYF.

V gene TRBV28 combines with J gene TRBJ2-1; TRBD2 matches 13 bases. CDR1 MDHEN and CDR2 SYDVKM come from the germline V gene. Trimming removed 5 bases from V and 9 bases from J; junction bases left unmatched: 4. The CDR3 sequence is 14 residues long. The CDR3 coding sequence is TGTGCCAGCAGTCCGTGGACTAGCGGGAGTGAGCAGTTCTTC. Its protein is CASSPWTSGSEQFF.

V usage is TRBV6-1 and J usage is TRBJ2-1, with TRBD2 matching 13 bases. Looked up from germline, CDR1 is MNHNS and CDR2 is SASEGT. V gave up 1 base and J gave up 12 bases; unmatched junction bases: 12. The CDR3 spans 17 residues. The CDR3 is CASSEGGGLAGPWGQFF. CDR3 nucleotides: TGTGCCAGCAGTGAAGGAGGGGGACTAGCGGGGCCCTGGGGGCAGTTCTTC.

This clone occurred a few times. The gene calls are TRBV5-4 and TRBJ2-7; 14 bases match TRBD2. J lost 2 bases, V lost 3 bases, and 1 base had no gene match. The germline gives CDR1 SGHNT, CDR2 YYREEE (reference sequence). CDR3 length equals 15 residues. The CDR3 DNA reads TGTGCCAGCAGCTCGGGACTAGCGGGAGCCTACGAGCAGTACTTC. Translated: CASSSGLAGAYEQYF.

This chain joins TRBV27 and TRBJ2-2; perhaps TRBD2 as D (6 bases). V shed 3 bases and J shed 6 bases, with 17 bases lying between them. Per germline, CDR1 MNHEY and CDR2 SMNVEV (reference sequence). CDR3 length: 16 amino acids. The CDR3 spells CASSLVESAGPGELFF. The DNA for the CDR3 is TGTGCCAGCAGTTTGGTGGAGTCGGCGGGACCCGGGGAGCTGTTTTTT.

V gene TRBV10-2 combines with J gene TRBJ2-1; a possible D gene is TRBD2 (5 bases). The CDR3 runs 16 residues. V was clipped by 3 bases and J by 8 bases, with 20 bases between them. Germline-derived CDR1 and CDR2 are WSHSY and SAAADI. CDR3 protein: CASSDSAVWVWDEQFF. The CDR3 region has the DNA TGCGCCAGCAGTGATTCAGCGGTATGGGTCTGGGATGAGCAGTTCTTC.

The V and J genes are TRBV6-4 and TRBJ1-1; a weak D match, TRBD1 (5 bases). Trimming took off 4 bases at V and 3 bases at J, with 9 bases between the two ends. CDR1 and CDR2 (germline): MRHNA, SNTAGT. This CDR3 contains 13 residues. The CDR3: CASSARVDTEAFF. The CDR3 DNA sequence: TGTGCCAGCAGTGCCAGGGTAGACACTGAAGCTTTCTTT.

CDR3 nucleotides: TGTGCCTGGAGTGGTCCAGCGAGGGAGACCCAGTACTTC. It encodes CAWSGPARETQYF. The chain employs TRBV30 and TRBJ2-5; D uncertain. The CDR3 is 13 residues long. The V and J ends lost 1 base and 5 bases respectively, with 11 bases between them. The germline CDR1 and CDR2 sequences are GTSNPN and SVGIG (reference sequence). The full variable domain, rest sourced from reference TRBV30 and TRBJ2-5, is SQTIHQWPATLVQPVGSPLSLECTVEGTSNPNLYWYRQAAGRGLQLLFYSVGIGQISSEVPQNLSASRPQDRQFILSSKKLLLSDSGFYLCAWSGPARETQYFGPGTRLLVL.